The 22 T cell receptor beta chains below come from one sample, sequenced in a study of blood T cell repertoires in COVID-19. Libraries were prepared by immunoSEQ multiplex PCR; TCRdb keeps only in-frame clonotypes and omits some of them. This table holds about 43,000 clones, about nine tenths found once. Sequenced input: peripheral blood. Receptor source: a man between 60 and 70 years old with active COVID-19.

The V call is TRBV27, the J call TRBJ2-3, with D perhaps matching TRBD2 (5 bases). CDR3 size: 14 residues. CDR1 and CDR2 from the germline V gene are MNHEY and SMNVEV (reference sequence). The V and J ends lost 3 bases and 6 bases respectively, with 13 bases between them. CDR3 amino acids: CASSLRTSTDTQYF. The CDR3 DNA follows: TGTGCCAGCAGTTTGCGGACTTCCACGGATACGCAGTATTTT.

The chain employs TRBV2 and TRBJ2-1; the D gene is possibly TRBD1 (6 bases). The CDR3 has 14 residues. Germline values: CDR1 SNHLY, CDR2 FYNNEI. V lost 6 bases, J lost 2 bases, and 11 bases lay in between. In DNA, the CDR3 is TGTGCCAGCAGAACAGGGTCGGCCTACAATGAGCAGTTCTTC. It codes for CASRTGSAYNEQFF. The variable domain in full, completed from reference TRBV2 and TRBJ2-1, reads EPEVTQTPSHQVTQMGQEVILRCVPISNHLYFYWYRQILGQKVEFLVSFYNNEISEKSEIFDDQFSVERPDGSNFTLKIRSTKLEDSAMYFCASRTGSAYNEQFFGPGTRLTVL.

There are a few counts of this clone. This rearrangement joins TRBV7-9 to TRBJ2-5; TRBD1 matches at 7 bases. The ends lost 5 bases at V and 4 bases at J; junction bases unmatched: 10. From germline, CDR1 is SEHNR and CDR2 FQNEAQ (reference sequence). This CDR3 has 15 amino acids. The CDR3 DNA sequence: TGTGCCAGCAGCCCCAGGGACAGCCTACGAGAGACCCAGTACTTC. It encodes CASSPRDSLRETQYF.

This chain connects TRBV6-5 to TRBJ1-2; 9 nucleotides match TRBD1. J lost 0 bases, V lost 6 bases, and 5 bases had no gene match. CDR1 and CDR2 from the germline V gene are MNHEY and SVGAGI. This CDR3 is built from 15 residues. DNA for the CDR3: TGTGCCAGCAGCAGGGACAGGGCCCCTAACTATGGCTACACCTTC. It encodes CASSRDRAPNYGYTF.

The rearrangement uses TRBV29-1 and TRBJ2-5; D perhaps matches TRBD1 (7 bases). V lost 3 bases and J 5 bases, leaving 22 bases between the germline ends. The CDR3 consists of 16 residues. Germline V gene data show CDR1 as SQVTM and CDR2 as ANQGSEA. The CDR3 here is CSVDGGPEGAGETQYF. CDR3 DNA sequence: TGCAGCGTTGACGGGGGTCCCGAGGGGGCGGGTGAGACCCAGTACTTC.

The chain links TRBV5-4 to TRBJ2-2, with no clear D. Germline-derived CDR1 and CDR2 are SGHNT and YYREEE (reference sequence). This CDR3 is built from 16 residues. Trimming took 3 bases from V and 4 from J, leaving 16 bases between them. This chain's CDR3 is CASSSQARASTGELFF. The CDR3 bases are TGTGCCAGCAGCTCGCAAGCTCGCGCAAGCACCGGGGAGCTGTTTTTT.

This clone was picked up one time. V usage is TRBV28 and J usage is TRBJ2-7; TRBD2 matches at 12 bases. The CDR3 covers 14 residues. The germline V gene has CDR1 MDHEN and CDR2 SYDVKM. V shed 2 bases and J 4 bases; nucleotides not matched to a gene: 0. The chain's CDR3 is CASSLGTSGYEQYF. In DNA, the CDR3 is TGTGCCAGCAGTTTAGGGACTAGCGGGTACGAGCAGTACTTC. Together with reference TRBV28 and TRBJ2-7, the CDR3 gives the full variable domain: DVKVTQSSRYLVKRTGEKVFLECVQDMDHENMFWYRQDPGLGLRLIYFSYDVKMKEKGDIPEGYSVSREKKERFSLILESASTNQTSMYLCASSLGTSGYEQYFGPGTRLTVT.

V usage is TRBV7-9 and J usage is TRBJ2-5; D ambiguous. This CDR3 has 12 amino acids. Germline lookup yields CDR1 SEHNR and CDR2 FQNEAQ (reference sequence). The V gene lost 5 bases and the J gene lost 5 bases, with 9 bases spanning the gap. Here the CDR3 reads CASSNSYETQYF. The CDR3 bases are TGTGCCAGCAGCAACTCATACGAGACCCAGTACTTC.

This chain uses TRBV6-2 or TRBV6-3 with TRBJ2-4, with TRBD2 matching over 8 bases. Per the germline V gene, CDR1 is MNHEY and CDR2 is SVGEGT. The CDR3 has 14 residues. With 5 bases clipped from V and 8 bases from J, the junction kept 8 bases outside the gene matches. DNA of the CDR3: TGTGCCAGCAGTGTGAGCGGGAGAGGAGACATTCAGTACTTC. Its protein is CASSVSGRGDIQYF.

The V gene is TRBV30, the J gene TRBJ1-1; D is ambiguous. The CDR3 contains 10 residues. Germline CDR1 GTSNPN, CDR2 SVGIG (reference sequence). V was trimmed by 0 bases and J by 12 bases, leaving 8 bases between them. The CDR3 spells CAWSVSGTFF. CDR3 in DNA: TGTGCCTGGAGTGTATCGGGGACTTTCTTT. The full variable domain, its missing parts supplied by reference TRBV30 and TRBJ1-1, is SQTIHQWPATLVQPVGSPLSLECTVEGTSNPNLYWYRQAAGRGLQLLFYSVGIGQISSEVPQNLSASRPQDRQFILSSKKLLLSDSGFYLCAWSVSGTFFGQGTRLTVV.

The chain carries TRBV5-6 and TRBJ1-3; D remains unclear. The CDR3 covers 14 residues. Trimming shortened V by 4 bases and J by 2 bases, and 10 bases separated the two germline ends. From germline, CDR1 is SGHDT and CDR2 YYEEEE. The CDR3, as DNA: TGTGCCAGCAGCGCTCTCTCGGCTGGAAACACCATATATTTT. Its protein is CASSALSAGNTIYF.

The CDR3 DNA is TGTGCCAGCAGCGCAGCGGGGACTAGCGGGCCCATCCTTGATGAGCAGTTCTTC. Its translation: CASSAAGTSGPILDEQFF. The rearrangement uses TRBV13 and TRBJ2-1; 12 bases line up with TRBD2. The J segment lost 8 bases and the V segment lost 5 bases, leaving 16 bases of the junction unmatched. This CDR3 contains 18 residues. From germline, CDR1 is PRHDT and CDR2 FYEKMQ (reference sequence).

This clone was seen a single time. V gene TRBV19 combines with J gene TRBJ1-1; D perhaps matches TRBD1 (6 bases). The CDR3 has 14 residues. Germline CDR1 reads LNHDA; CDR2 reads SQIVND (reference sequence). With 5 bases removed from V and 0 bases from J, the gap between germline ends came to 10 bases. CDR3 coding DNA: TGTGCCAGTAGTCCGAGGGGGTTGAACACTGAAGCTTTCTTT. This codes for CASSPRGLNTEAFF.

This chain connects TRBV19 to TRBJ1-4, with D tentatively TRBD1 (6 bases). Trimming stripped 5 bases from V and 0 bases from J, with 10 bases between. The length of the CDR3 is 15 residues. CDR1 is LNHDA, CDR2 SQIVND, per germline (reference sequence). CDR3: CASSARTATNEKLFF. The CDR3 DNA sequence: TGTGCCAGTAGTGCCCGGACAGCAACTAATGAAAAACTGTTTTTT.

V usage is TRBV9 and J usage is TRBJ1-2; 12 nucleotides line up with TRBD1. The CDR3 is made up of 15 amino acids. V gave up 3 bases and J gave up 4 bases; unmatched junction bases: 4. Per the germline V gene, CDR1 is SGDLS and CDR2 is YYNGEE. This chain's CDR3 is CASSAGTGGSYGYTF. The CDR3 DNA follows: TGTGCCAGCAGCGCGGGGACAGGGGGCTCCTATGGCTACACCTTC.

The chain couples TRBV3-1 (or the pseudogene TRBV3-2) to TRBJ1-1; 8 nucleotides align to TRBD1. CDR3 length: 15 amino acids. Germline assignment: CDR1 LGHDT and CDR2 YNNKEL (reference sequence). V was clipped by 2 bases and J by 5 bases; unmatched bases: 7. The CDR3 DNA reads TGTGCCAGCAGCCAAAACGCAGGGGGCGGAACTGAAGCTTTCTTT. Encoded protein: CASSQNAGGGTEAFF.

CDR3 in DNA: TGTGCCAGCAGCTTATTCCAAAGCCCCGGGGAGCTGTTTTTT. Translation gives CASSLFQSPGELFF. This chain uses TRBV7-2 with TRBJ2-2, with no clear D. The germline CDR1 and CDR2 sequences are SGHTA and FQGNSA. Trimming pared 2 bases from V and 6 bases from J, leaving 10 bases between. CDR3 length: 14 residues.

The CDR3 DNA follows: TGTGCCAGCAGCTCGCCCAGGGTCTACGAGCAGTACTTC. Its protein product is CASSSPRVYEQYF. This chain joins TRBV11-2 and TRBJ2-7, with a weak D call TRBD1 (5 bases). Trimming pared 4 bases from V and 3 bases from J, leaving 10 bases between. Germline loops: CDR1 SGHAT, CDR2 FQNNGV. The CDR3 sequence is 13 residues long.

The V and J genes are TRBV4-2 and TRBJ2-7, with 7 bases identical to TRBD1. J lost 3 bases, V lost 4 bases, and 9 bases had no gene match. The CDR3 contains 15 residues. Germline V gives CDR1 LGHNA, CDR2 YNFKEQ. The CDR3, as DNA: TGTGCCAGCAGCCTTACAGGGGAAGGTAGCTACGAGCAGTACTTC. The encoded protein is CASSLTGEGSYEQYF.

The J gene is TRBJ2-1, the V gene TRBV6-6; 8 nucleotides align to TRBD1. The trim removed 6 bases at V and 4 bases at J, leaving 8 bases unmatched. From germline, CDR1 is MNHNY and CDR2 SVGAGI (reference sequence). This CDR3 has 15 amino acids. CDR3 region: CASRYTGGSYNEQFF. CDR3 nucleotides: TGTGCCAGCAGGTACACAGGGGGTTCGTACAATGAGCAGTTCTTC.

This chain links TRBV5-4 with TRBJ2-7; 9 bases align to TRBD1. The CDR3 has 14 amino acids. Germline V lookup: CDR1 SGHNT, CDR2 YYREEE (reference sequence). V lost 5 bases and J lost 3; bases outside the gene matches: 6. CDR3 residues: CASRPGTGYYEQYF. CDR3 nucleotide sequence: TGTGCCAGCAGGCCTGGGACAGGGTACTACGAGCAGTACTTC. The whole variable domain, remainder taken from reference TRBV5-4 and TRBJ2-7, is ETGVTQSPTHLIKTRGQQVTLRCSSQSGHNTVSWYQQALGQGPQFIFQYYREEENGRGNFPPRFSGLQFPNYSSELNVNALELDDSALYLCASRPGTGYYEQYFGPGTRLTVT.

CDR3 amino acids: CASSMGADNEQFF. In DNA form, the CDR3 reads TGTGCCAGCAGCATGGGGGCAGACAATGAGCAGTTCTTC. The chain employs TRBV13 and TRBJ2-1; the D gene is possibly TRBD1 (6 bases). Germline CDR1 reads PRHDT; CDR2 reads FYEKMQ (reference sequence). The CDR3 totals 13 residues. Trimming took 5 bases from V and 5 from J, leaving 10 bases between them.